The 15 T cell receptor beta chains given below trace back to one sample, sequenced in a study of cytomegalovirus exposure and HLA in healthy donors. Primers for the PCR totalled 60 Vbeta and 13 Jbeta. Repertoires were generated with immunoSEQ multiplex PCR, while TCRdb's copy carries only in-frame clones and drops some. Of about 270,000 clones in the sample, 70% to 90% were seen once. The sequenced sample consisted of PBMCs. The origin of the receptors is a man aged 35 to 55 in good health and CMV-seropositive.

The rearrangement joins TRBV28 to TRBJ2-3, with TRBD2 matching over 10 bases. CDR1 is MDHEN and CDR2 is SYDVKM in the germline V gene. V dropped 5 bases and J dropped 1; count of bases not matched to a gene: 15. The length of the CDR3 is 19 residues. The CDR3 sequence is CASSPTALAGVVGTDTQYF. CDR3 sequence (DNA): TGTGCCAGCAGTCCCACGGCCCTAGCGGGAGTTGTCGGCACAGATACGCAGTATTTT. The full variable domain, in which reference TRBV28 and TRBJ2-3 provide the parts outside the CDR3, is DVKVTQSSRYLVKRTGEKVFLECVQDMDHENMFWYRQDPGLGLRLIYFSYDVKMKEKGDIPEGYSVSREKKERFSLILESASTNQTSMYLCASSPTALAGVVGTDTQYFGPGTRLTVL.

This chain links TRBV2 with TRBJ1-1; 7 bases map to TRBD1. This CDR3 is 16 amino acids long. The germline CDR1 and CDR2 sequences are SNHLY and FYNNEI. The ends lost 0 bases at V and 6 bases at J; junction bases unmatched: 10. The CDR3 region has the DNA TGTGCCAGCAGTGAAGCGGGACAGAAGCTGACCGCTGAAGCTTTCTTT. Translating gives CASSEAGQKLTAEAFF.

V is TRBV18 and J is TRBJ1-1; TRBD1 agrees at 9 bases. Germline CDR1 KGHSH, CDR2 LQKENI. The CDR3 consists of 15 residues. Losses at the gene ends were 3 bases for V and 5 bases for J; bases not matched to a gene: 7. CDR3 sequence reads: CASSPSDRGGTEAFF. DNA for the CDR3: TGTGCCAGCTCACCCTCGGACAGGGGAGGAACTGAAGCTTTCTTT.

The V call is TRBV7-2, the J call TRBJ2-2; a weak D match, TRBD2 (5 bases). Deletions cut 3 bases from V and 3 bases from J, with 8 bases between. The germline CDR1 and CDR2 sequences are SGHTA and FQGNSA. The CDR3 sequence is 14 residues long. This CDR3 reads CASSFGVDTGELFF. The CDR3 DNA is TGTGCCAGCAGCTTCGGGGTGGACACCGGGGAGCTGTTTTTT.

V and J are TRBV10-3 and TRBJ1-2; 10 bases agree with TRBD1. V lost 7 bases, J lost 0 bases, and 5 bases stayed unmatched. Germline CDR1 is ENHRY and CDR2 is SYGVKD. The CDR3 has 15 amino acids. This chain's CDR3 is CAINGQGDSNYGYTF. The CDR3, as DNA: TGTGCCATCAATGGACAGGGGGATTCTAACTATGGCTACACCTTC.

The CDR3 DNA sequence: TGTGCCAGCAGCCAGAGGACTTCTAGCACAGATACGCAGTATTTT. It codes for CASSQRTSSTDTQYF. The chain employs TRBV4-2 and TRBJ2-3; possible D gene TRBD2, 5 bases. Germline V gene sequence: CDR1 LGHNA, CDR2 YNFKEQ. Trimming pared 3 bases from V and 0 bases from J, leaving 10 bases between. The CDR3 is 15 residues long.

The chain couples TRBV19 to TRBJ2-7, with a possible D match to TRBD2 (6 bases). The germline V gene encodes CDR1 LNHDA and CDR2 SQIVND (reference sequence). V lost 4 bases to trimming and J lost 3 bases, with 13 bases between them. The CDR3 runs to 14 residues. CDR3 sequence: CASSKAGQGYEQYF. The CDR3 DNA reads TGTGCCAGTAGTAAAGCGGGCCAGGGCTACGAGCAGTACTTC. The complete variable domain, with remaining parts taken from reference TRBV19 and TRBJ2-7, reads DGGITQSPKYLFRKEGQNVTLSCEQNLNHDAMYWYRQDPGQGLRLIYYSQIVNDFQKGDIAEGYSVSREKKESFPLTVTSAQKNPTAFYLCASSKAGQGYEQYFGPGTRLTVT.

The J gene is TRBJ2-5, the V gene TRBV5-1, with TRBD1 matching 12 bases. Trimming removed 4 bases from V and 5 bases from J; junction bases left unmatched: 12. The CDR3 has 17 amino acids. CDR1 and CDR2 (germline): SGHRS, YFSETQ. CDR3 loop: CASSPLAGTGGRETQYF. As DNA, the CDR3 is TGCGCCAGCAGCCCATTAGCCGGGACAGGGGGCAGGGAGACCCAGTACTTC.

In this sample, this clone turned up once. The V gene is TRBV28, the J gene TRBJ2-1; possibly TRBD1 for D (5 bases). The V and J ends lost 3 bases and 4 bases respectively, with 7 bases between them. Per the germline V gene, CDR1 is MDHEN and CDR2 is SYDVKM. The CDR3 is 13 amino acids. CDR3 DNA: TGTGCCAGCAGTTTTTCAGGGTACAATGAGCAGTTCTTC. Its protein product is CASSFSGYNEQFF.

There are a few counts of this clone. V usage is TRBV7-9 and J usage is TRBJ2-5; perhaps TRBD2 as D (6 bases). Germline CDR1 and CDR2: SEHNR and FQNEAQ (reference sequence). The CDR3 is 14 amino acids. V was clipped by 0 bases and J by 2 bases, with 7 bases between them. The CDR3 DNA sequence: TGTGCCAGCAGCTTAGCTGCGGGACAAGAGACCCAGTACTTC. Protein product: CASSLAAGQETQYF.

This sequence joins TRBV28 and TRBJ2-7; 9 bases match TRBD2. The J segment lost 3 bases and the V segment lost 6 bases, leaving 12 bases of the junction unmatched. The germline gives CDR1 MDHEN, CDR2 SYDVKM. The CDR3 is 16 residues long. CDR3 nucleotides: TGTGCCAGCAGCCTACTGGGGGCTAGCGGGAACTACGAGCAGTACTTC. It codes for CASSLLGASGNYEQYF.

CDR3 protein: CASSDSGTGRNQPQHF. In DNA form, the CDR3 reads TGTGCCAGCAGCGATTCCGGGACAGGGCGCAATCAGCCCCAGCATTTT. V and J are TRBV7-9 and TRBJ1-5, with 9 bases lining up with TRBD1. This CDR3 has 16 amino acids. J was trimmed by 2 bases and V by 5 bases; bases with no gene match: 7. Looked up from germline, CDR1 is SEHNR and CDR2 is FQNEAQ (reference sequence).

The chain uses TRBV27 and TRBJ2-7, with D possibly TRBD1 on 6 matching bases. V gave up 2 bases and J gave up 1 base, with 12 bases separating them. CDR1 and CDR2 (germline): MNHEY, SMNVEV (reference sequence). The CDR3 is 15 residues long. The CDR3 sequence: CASSLKVQGSYEQYF. The CDR3 nucleotides read TGTGCCAGCAGTTTAAAGGTACAGGGATCCTACGAGCAGTACTTC.

This chain connects TRBV27 to TRBJ2-7; D is perhaps TRBD2 (6 bases). Germline CDR1 reads MNHEY; CDR2 reads SMNVEV (reference sequence). The CDR3 contains 16 residues. The V end lost 0 bases, the J end lost 4 bases, and 16 bases lay between the germline ends. The CDR3 sequence is CASSLSTPGLRYEQYF. The CDR3 DNA reads as TGTGCCAGCAGTTTATCTACGCCTGGACTACGATACGAGCAGTACTTC.

J is TRBJ2-7 and V is TRBV11-3, with 7 positions matching TRBD1. The CDR3 contains 14 residues. CDR1 is SGHNT, CDR2 YENEEA, per germline. J was trimmed by 0 bases and V by 7 bases; bases with no gene match: 6. The CDR3 loop is CASTMGQTSYEQYF. The DNA for the CDR3 is TGTGCCAGCACAATGGGACAGACCTCCTACGAGCAGTACTTC.